Reported below is one T cell receptor beta chain. This sample is drawn from a study of T cell changes during pregnancy in multiple sclerosis. Measured with immunoSEQ multiplex PCR; TCRdb has only the in-frame clones, and not every one. The profile shows under 80,000 clones, roughly 92% of them singletons. Trimming shortened V by 4 bases and J by 3 bases, and 10 bases separated the two germline ends. Germline values: CDR1 LNHDA, CDR2 SQIVND (reference sequence). The CDR3 is 13 amino acids. V gene TRBV19 combines with J gene TRBJ2-7; D remains ambiguous. The sample in question was peripheral blood, obtained after pregnancy. The sequence came from a female donor in good health, enrolled as a control in a pregnancy study. CDR3 sequence: CASSSPPSYEQYF. CDR3 DNA sequence: TGTGCCAGTAGTAGTCCCCCCAGCTACGAGCAGTACTTC.